The clone carrying this TCR beta chain was found many times. Its antigen is not known. The V and J ends lost 4 bases and 3 bases respectively, with 12 bases between them. The CDR3 covers 14 residues. Germline-derived CDR1 and CDR2 are SNHLY and FYNNEI. Methods described previously, with TCR primers listed, were used for bulk TCR libraries. A single record per CDR3 protein comes from TCRdb applying MiXCR to the PCR reads. This sample has 100,000 or so distinct CDR3 sequences, with around a third found just once. This specimen belongs to a study of molecular identifiers for immune sequencing clone quantification. For the study at large: In replicates, the authors split RNA from about 20,000 or 100,000 naive CD8 cells five ways and sequenced four. Study conclusions and caveats: Highly expanded clone sizes could end up underestimated if a barcode were shared by identical TCR molecules.

Libraries for naive CD8 T cells, which were made from roughly 18,000 to 920,000 sorted cells, drew on 10%, 30% or 50% of the RNA. This sequence joins TRBV2 and TRBJ1-1; D perhaps matches TRBD1 (5 bases). The clonotype originates from a human donor in good health. Some libraries in this study had Jurkat cell RNA spiked in. Sequencing was carried out using naive CD8+ T cells from blood, with Jurkat cell RNA spiked in. Subset given: FACS-sorted CD8+CD4-CCR7+CD45RA+ naive T cells. The CDR3: CASSVMGPDTEAFF. Here the CDR3 DNA reads TGTGCCAGCAGTGTAATGGGGCCGGACACTGAAGCTTTCTTT.